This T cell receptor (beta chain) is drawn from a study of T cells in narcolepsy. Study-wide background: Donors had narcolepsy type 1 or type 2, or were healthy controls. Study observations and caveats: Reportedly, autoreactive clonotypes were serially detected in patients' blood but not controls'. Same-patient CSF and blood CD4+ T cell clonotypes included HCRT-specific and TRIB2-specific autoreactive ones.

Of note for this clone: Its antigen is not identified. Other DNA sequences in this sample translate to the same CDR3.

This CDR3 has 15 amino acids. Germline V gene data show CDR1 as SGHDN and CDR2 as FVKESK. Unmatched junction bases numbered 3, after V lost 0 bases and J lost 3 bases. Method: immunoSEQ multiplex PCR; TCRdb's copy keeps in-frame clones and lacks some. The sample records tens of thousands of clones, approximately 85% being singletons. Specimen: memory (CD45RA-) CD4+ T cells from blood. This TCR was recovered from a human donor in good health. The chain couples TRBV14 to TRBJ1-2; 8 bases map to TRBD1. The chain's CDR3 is CASSQEGQGHYGYTF. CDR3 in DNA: TGTGCCAGCAGCCAAGAAGGACAGGGTCACTATGGCTACACCTTC. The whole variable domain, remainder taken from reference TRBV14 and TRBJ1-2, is EAGVTQFPSHSVIEKGQTVTLRCDPISGHDNLYWYRRVMGKEIKFLLHFVKESKQDESGMPNNRFLAERTGGTYSTLKVQPAELEDSGVYFCASSQEGQGHYGYTFGSGTRLTVV.